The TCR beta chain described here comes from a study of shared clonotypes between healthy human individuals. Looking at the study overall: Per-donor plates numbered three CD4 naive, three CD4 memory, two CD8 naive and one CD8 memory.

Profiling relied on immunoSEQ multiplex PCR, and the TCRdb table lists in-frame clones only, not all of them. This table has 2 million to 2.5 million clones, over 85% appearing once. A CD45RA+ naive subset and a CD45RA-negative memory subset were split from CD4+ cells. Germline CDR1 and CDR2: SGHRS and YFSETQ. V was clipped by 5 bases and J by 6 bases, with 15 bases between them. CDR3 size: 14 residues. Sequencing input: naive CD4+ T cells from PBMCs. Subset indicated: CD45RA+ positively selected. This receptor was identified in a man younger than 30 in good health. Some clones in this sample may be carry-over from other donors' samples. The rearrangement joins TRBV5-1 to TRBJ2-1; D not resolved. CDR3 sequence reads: CASSFIMSGNEQFF. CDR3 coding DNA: TGCGCCAGCAGTTTTATTATGTCTGGCAATGAGCAGTTCTTC.